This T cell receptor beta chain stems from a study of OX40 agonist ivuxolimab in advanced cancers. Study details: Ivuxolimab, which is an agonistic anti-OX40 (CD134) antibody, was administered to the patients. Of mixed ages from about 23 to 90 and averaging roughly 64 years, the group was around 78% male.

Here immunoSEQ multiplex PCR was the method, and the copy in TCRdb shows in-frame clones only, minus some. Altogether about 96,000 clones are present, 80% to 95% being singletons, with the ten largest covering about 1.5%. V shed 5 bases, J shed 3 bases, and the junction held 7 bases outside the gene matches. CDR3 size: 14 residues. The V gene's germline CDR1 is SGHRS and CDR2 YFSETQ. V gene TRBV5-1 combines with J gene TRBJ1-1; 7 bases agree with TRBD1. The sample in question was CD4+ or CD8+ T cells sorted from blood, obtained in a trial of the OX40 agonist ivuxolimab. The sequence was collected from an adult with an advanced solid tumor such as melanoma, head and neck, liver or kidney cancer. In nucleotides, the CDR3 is TGCGCCAGCAGAAAAGACAGGGACTACACTGAAGCTTTCTTT. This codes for CASRKDRDYTEAFF.